Sequencing of this TCR beta chain was carried out in a study of blood T cell repertoires in COVID-19. Overall study context: Some COVID-19 samples were acute and others convalescent; all came from the United States, Italy and Spain. T cells, B-cell-depleted T cells, or PBMCs provided the cDNA or gDNA that served as material.

Authors' methods: Estimates of nucleated cell counts were drawn from the amplification of reference gene primers. Only in-frame clones appear in the TCRdb table, and some are missing; sequencing was by immunoSEQ multiplex PCR. V and J calls and clone size come straight from that table; D and trimming were deduced from the DNA. The table includes about 100,000 clones, around 84% detected once. Germline V gene data show CDR1 as MNHEY and CDR2 as SMNVEV (reference sequence). V was pared by 5 bases and J by 2 bases, with 14 bases of the junction left unmatched. This CDR3 has 18 amino acids. This chain connects TRBV27 to TRBJ1-1; TRBD1 matches 10 bases. The clonotype comes from a woman aged 70-85 years with active or convalescent COVID-19. The specimen sequenced was peripheral blood. The CDR3 nucleotides read TGTGCCAGCAGTACATACACGGGACAGGGGTCCCGTAACACTGAAGCTTTCTTT. Encoded protein: CASSTYTGQGSRNTEAFF.